This is a list of T cell receptor beta chains from one sample in a study of cytomegalovirus exposure and HLA in healthy donors. The protocol was immunoSEQ multiplex PCR, while the TCRdb copy is restricted to in-frame clones and leaves out a portion. The sample carries about 160,000 clones, roughly 80% recorded once. Sequencing used PBMCs. Every receptor here comes from a girl between 2 and 10 years old in good health and CMV-seropositive. CDR3s include the opening cysteine and the closing phenylalanine or tryptophan. A D gene is named only where the DNA matches it firmly. Size is stated for part of the rows, as once, few or many counts, or as a class when the clone is expanded.

J: TRBJ1-4
V: TRBV6-1
size: -
D: TRBD1
CDR3: CASHPGTGGEKLFF
DNA: TGTGCCAGCCACCCCGGGACAGGAGGGGAAAAACTGTTTTTT

J: TRBJ1-1
V: TRBV4-1
size: -
D: -
CDR3: CASSQDLCFSGPFF
DNA: TGCGCCAGCAGCCAAGATCTTTGTTTTTCAGGTCCTTTCTTT

J: TRBJ2-5
V: TRBV4-1
size: -
D: -
CDR3: CASSAGRGGQETQYF
DNA: TGCGCCAGCAGCGCCGGCCGTGGAGGTCAAGAGACCCAGTACTTC

J: TRBJ2-5
V: TRBV5-1
size: -
D: -
CDR3: CASSPPGFKARETQYF
DNA: TGCGCCAGCAGCCCTCCAGGGTTCAAGGCCCGAGAGACCCAGTACTTC

J: TRBJ2-2
V: TRBV30
size: -
D: TRBD2
CDR3: CAWSGLLAGGHGNTGELFF
DNA: TGTGCCTGGAGCGGGCTTTTAGCGGGAGGGCACGGAAACACCGGGGAGCTGTTTTTT

J: TRBJ1-1
V: TRBV7-9
size: -
D: -
CDR3: CASRDTGGVNTEAFF
DNA: TGTGCCAGCAGAGATACGGGGGGCGTGAACACTGAAGCTTTCTTT

J: TRBJ2-5
V: TRBV7-9
size: few
D: -
CDR3: CASSFDSKETQYF
DNA: TGTGCCAGCAGCTTCGACAGTAAAGAGACCCAGTACTTC

J: TRBJ2-4
V: TRBV4-1
size: once
D: TRBD2
CDR3: CASSQDTGRADKNIQYF
DNA: TGCGCCAGCAGCCAAGATACCGGGAGGGCCGACAAAAACATTCAGTACTTC

J: TRBJ2-7
V: TRBV7-9
size: -
D: TRBD1
CDR3: CASSLAGQGYEQYF
DNA: TGTGCCAGCAGCTTAGCGGGACAGGGCTACGAGCAGTACTTC

J: TRBJ2-3
V: TRBV13
size: -
D: -
CDR3: CASSFSEVGTDTQYF
DNA: TGTGCCAGCAGCTTTTCCGAGGTTGGCACAGATACGCAGTATTTT

J: TRBJ1-2
V: TRBV28
size: -
D: TRBD1
CDR3: CASSFPGQFYGYTF
DNA: TGTGCCAGCAGTTTCCCGGGACAGTTCTATGGCTACACCTTC

J: TRBJ2-1
V: TRBV10-3
size: few
D: TRBD2
CDR3: CAISKTLAGVNNEQFF
DNA: TGTGCCATCAGTAAAACACTAGCGGGAGTGAACAATGAGCAGTTCTTC

J: TRBJ2-5
V: TRBV9
size: -
D: -
CDR3: CASSAWTAGETQYF
DNA: TGTGCCAGCAGCGCTTGGACCGCGGGGGAGACCCAGTACTTC

J: TRBJ1-1
V: TRBV7-6
size: -
D: TRBD1
CDR3: CASSPGQGATEAFF
DNA: TGTGCCAGCAGCCCGGGACAGGGGGCCACTGAAGCTTTCTTT

J: TRBJ1-1
V: TRBV7-3
size: -
D: TRBD1
CDR3: CASSLDRETEAFF
DNA: TGTGCCAGCAGCTTAGACAGGGAAACTGAAGCTTTCTTT

J: TRBJ2-7
V: TRBV4-2
size: -
D: TRBD1
CDR3: CASSQGAGGYSEQYF
DNA: TGTGCCAGCAGCCAAGGGGCAGGGGGCTATTCCGAGCAGTACTTC

J: TRBJ1-1
V: TRBV2
size: once
D: -
CDR3: CASSASLIRGETEAFF
DNA: TGTGCCAGCAGCGCCTCGTTGATCAGGGGAGAAACTGAAGCTTTCTTT

J: TRBJ2-6
V: TRBV30
size: -
D: TRBD2
CDR3: CAWGLLAPRLTF
DNA: TGTGCCTGGGGGTTACTAGCGCCTCGGCTCACTTTC

J: TRBJ2-2
V: TRBV18
size: -
D: -
CDR3: CASSSTGELFF
DNA: TGTGCCAGCTCCTCCACCGGGGAGCTGTTTTTT

J: TRBJ2-3
V: TRBV9
size: -
D: TRBD2
CDR3: CASSPGGGRASTDTQYF
DNA: TGTGCCAGCAGTCCAGGCGGCGGGAGGGCTAGCACAGATACGCAGTATTTT

J: TRBJ2-6
V: TRBV7-9
size: -
D: -
CDR3: CASSPSPVSGANVLTF
DNA: TGTGCCAGCAGCCCGAGTCCGGTCTCTGGGGCCAACGTCCTGACTTTC

J: TRBJ2-7
V: TRBV10-3
size: -
D: TRBD1
CDR3: CAISDRRQGSYEQYF
DNA: TGTGCCATCAGTGACCGACGACAGGGCTCCTACGAGCAGTACTTC

J: TRBJ2-3
V: TRBV7-2
size: -
D: -
CDR3: CASSLLLDTQYF
DNA: TGTGCCAGCAGCTTACTCCTAGATACGCAGTATTTT

J: TRBJ2-4
V: TRBV18
size: -
D: -
CDR3: CASSPPSSYGINIQYF
DNA: TGTGCCAGCTCACCACCATCGAGTTATGGTATAAACATTCAGTACTTC

J: TRBJ2-5
V: TRBV7-9
size: -
D: -
CDR3: CASSLGWGPAGETQYF
DNA: TGTGCCAGCAGCTTAGGATGGGGCCCCGCGGGGGAGACCCAGTACTTC

J: TRBJ2-7
V: TRBV7-6
size: -
D: TRBD2
CDR3: CASSLDSGRAYEQYF
DNA: TGTGCCAGCAGCTTAGATAGCGGGAGAGCCTACGAGCAGTACTTC

J: TRBJ2-2
V: TRBV4-1
size: -
D: TRBD2
CDR3: CASSQGGNSGSRGGTGELFF
DNA: TGCGCCAGCAGCCAAGGGGGAAATAGCGGGAGCAGGGGGGGCACCGGGGAGCTGTTTTTT

J: TRBJ1-2
V: TRBV5-4
size: -
D: TRBD1
CDR3: CASSLDRAYGYTF
DNA: TGTGCCAGCAGCCTGGACAGGGCCTATGGCTACACCTTC

J: TRBJ2-1
V: TRBV13
size: once
D: TRBD2
CDR3: CASSFAGANEQFF
DNA: TGTGCCAGCAGCTTTGCGGGAGCCAATGAGCAGTTCTTC

J: TRBJ2-3
V: TRBV27
size: -
D: -
CDR3: CASRPIDRVSTDTQYF
DNA: TGTGCCAGCAGACCTATCGACAGAGTTAGCACAGATACGCAGTATTTT

J: TRBJ1-4
V: TRBV6-1
size: many
D: TRBD1
CDR3: CASSEGTGAEKLFF
DNA: TGTGCCAGCAGTGAAGGGACAGGGGCGGAAAAACTGTTTTTT

J: TRBJ2-1
V: TRBV7-2
size: -
D: -
CDR3: CASSLEGREQFF
DNA: TGTGCCAGCAGCTTAGAGGGGAGGGAGCAGTTCTTC

J: TRBJ2-3
V: TRBV9
size: -
D: TRBD2
CDR3: CASSGRLAGGADTQYF
DNA: TGTGCCAGCAGCGGTAGACTAGCGGGAGGGGCAGATACGCAGTATTTT

J: TRBJ2-3
V: TRBV5-1
size: -
D: TRBD2
CDR3: CASSLGREGDTQYF
DNA: TGCGCCAGCAGCCTTGGGAGGGAGGGAGATACGCAGTATTTT

J: TRBJ2-5
V: TRBV9
size: once
D: -
CDR3: CASSVATGTPAETQYF
DNA: TGTGCCAGCAGCGTAGCAACCGGGACACCCGCAGAGACCCAGTACTTC

J: TRBJ2-3
V: TRBV5-4
size: -
D: -
CDR3: CASLVTPQTDTQYF
DNA: TGTGCCAGCTTAGTCACTCCACAGACAGATACGCAGTATTTT

J: TRBJ2-3
V: TRBV5-6
size: -
D: -
CDR3: CASSLVAGYTDTQYF
DNA: TGTGCCAGCAGCTTGGTTGCGGGGTACACAGATACGCAGTATTTT

J: TRBJ2-1
V: TRBV6-1
size: -
D: TRBD2
CDR3: CASSEFLTAGVSGNEQFF
DNA: TGTGCCAGCAGTGAATTTCTTACAGCGGGAGTTTCGGGCAATGAGCAGTTCTTC

J: TRBJ1-2
V: TRBV5-1
size: -
D: TRBD1
CDR3: CASSLGDRVRSRGYTF
DNA: TGCGCCAGCAGCTTGGGGGACAGGGTTCGGTCGAGGGGCTACACCTTC

J: TRBJ1-1
V: TRBV7-3
size: -
D: -
CDR3: CASSLDSMNTEAFF
DNA: TGTGCCAGCAGCCTCGACAGCATGAACACTGAAGCTTTCTTT

J: TRBJ1-1
V: TRBV18
size: -
D: TRBD1
CDR3: CASSPDRATEAFF
DNA: TGTGCCAGCTCACCGGACAGGGCCACTGAAGCTTTCTTT

J: TRBJ2-7
V: TRBV11-2
size: -
D: TRBD2
CDR3: CASKLVASGSYEQYF
DNA: TGTGCCAGCAAACTAGTGGCTAGCGGGAGTTACGAGCAGTACTTC

J: TRBJ2-7
V: TRBV7-9
size: few
D: -
CDR3: CASSPTPGTPYEQYF
DNA: TGTGCCAGCAGCCCCACCCCCGGGACACCGTACGAGCAGTACTTC

J: TRBJ2-7
V: TRBV10-2
size: once
D: TRBD2
CDR3: CASSEWSGSGSYEQYF
DNA: TGCGCCAGCAGTGAGTGGAGCGGGAGCGGGTCCTACGAGCAGTACTTC

J: TRBJ2-7
V: TRBV6-5
size: -
D: TRBD2
CDR3: CASNELAGGNEQYF
DNA: TGTGCCAGCAATGAACTAGCGGGGGGAAACGAGCAGTACTTC

J: TRBJ1-4
V: TRBV28
size: -
D: -
CDR3: CASSRAQGLNEKLFF
DNA: TGTGCCAGCAGTCGGGCACAGGGCCTTAATGAAAAACTGTTTTTT

J: TRBJ2-7
V: TRBV28
size: -
D: TRBD2
CDR3: CASRTSPYEQYF
DNA: TGTGCCAGTCGGACTAGCCCCTACGAGCAGTACTTC

J: TRBJ2-7
V: TRBV30
size: -
D: -
CDR3: CASAQVVCEQYF
DNA: TGTGCCTCCGCCCAGGTAGTCTGCGAGCAGTACTTC